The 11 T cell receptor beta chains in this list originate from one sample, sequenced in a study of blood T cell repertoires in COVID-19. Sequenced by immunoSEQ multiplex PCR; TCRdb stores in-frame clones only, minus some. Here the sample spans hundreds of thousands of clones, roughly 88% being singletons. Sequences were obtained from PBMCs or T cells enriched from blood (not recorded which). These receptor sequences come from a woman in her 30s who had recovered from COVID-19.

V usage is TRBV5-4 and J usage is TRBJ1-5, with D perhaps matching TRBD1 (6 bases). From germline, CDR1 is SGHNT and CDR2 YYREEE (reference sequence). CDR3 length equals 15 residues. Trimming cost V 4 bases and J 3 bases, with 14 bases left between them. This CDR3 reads CASSEGGGLNQPQHF. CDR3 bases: TGTGCCAGCAGCGAGGGGGGAGGGCTCAATCAGCCCCAGCATTTT.

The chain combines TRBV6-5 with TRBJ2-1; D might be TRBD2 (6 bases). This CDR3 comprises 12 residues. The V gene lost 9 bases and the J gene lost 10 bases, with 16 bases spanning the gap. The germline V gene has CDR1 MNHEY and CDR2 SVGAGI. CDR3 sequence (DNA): TGTGCCAGTGGTCCTCTGGGGGGAGAGCAGTTCTTC. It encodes CASGPLGGEQFF.

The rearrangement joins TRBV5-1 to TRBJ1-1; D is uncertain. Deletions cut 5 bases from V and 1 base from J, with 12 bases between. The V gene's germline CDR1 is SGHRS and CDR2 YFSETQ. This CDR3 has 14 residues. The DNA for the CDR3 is TGCGCCAGCAGTGAGGAGGCTCCGAACACTGAAGCTTTCTTT. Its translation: CASSEEAPNTEAFF.

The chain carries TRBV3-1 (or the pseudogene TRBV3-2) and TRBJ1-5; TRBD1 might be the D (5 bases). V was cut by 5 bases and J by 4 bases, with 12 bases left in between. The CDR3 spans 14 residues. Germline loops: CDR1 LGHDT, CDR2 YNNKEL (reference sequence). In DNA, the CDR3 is TGTGCCAGCAGCGGGGCGATGGGGAATCAGCCCCAGCATTTT. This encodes CASSGAMGNQPQHF.

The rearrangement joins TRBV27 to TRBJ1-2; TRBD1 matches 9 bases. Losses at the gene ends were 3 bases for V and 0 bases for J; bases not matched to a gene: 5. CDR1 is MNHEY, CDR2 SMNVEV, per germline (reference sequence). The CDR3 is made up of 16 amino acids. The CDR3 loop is CASSFRTGVTNYGYTF. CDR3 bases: TGTGCCAGCAGTTTCCGGACAGGGGTTACTAACTATGGCTACACCTTC.

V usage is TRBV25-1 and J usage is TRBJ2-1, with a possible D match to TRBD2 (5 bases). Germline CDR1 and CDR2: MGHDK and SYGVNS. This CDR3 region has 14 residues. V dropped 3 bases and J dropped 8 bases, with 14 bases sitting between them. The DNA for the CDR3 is TGTGCCAGCAGTGAGCTAGCTTCAACCCATGAGCAGTTCTTC. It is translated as CASSELASTHEQFF.

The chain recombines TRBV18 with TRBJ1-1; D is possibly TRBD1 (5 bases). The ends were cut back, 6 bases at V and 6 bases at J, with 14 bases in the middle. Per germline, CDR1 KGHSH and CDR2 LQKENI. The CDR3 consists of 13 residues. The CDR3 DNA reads TGTGCCAGCTCCCGAGAACAGGTCGCTGAAGCTTTCTTT. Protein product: CASSREQVAEAFF.

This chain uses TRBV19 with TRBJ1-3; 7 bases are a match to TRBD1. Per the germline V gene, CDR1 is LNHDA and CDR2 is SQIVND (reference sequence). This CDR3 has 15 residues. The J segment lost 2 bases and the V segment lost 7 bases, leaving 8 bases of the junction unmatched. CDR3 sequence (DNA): TGTGCCAGTAATACCCGACAGGGCGCTGGAAACACCATATATTTT. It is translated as CASNTRQGAGNTIYF.

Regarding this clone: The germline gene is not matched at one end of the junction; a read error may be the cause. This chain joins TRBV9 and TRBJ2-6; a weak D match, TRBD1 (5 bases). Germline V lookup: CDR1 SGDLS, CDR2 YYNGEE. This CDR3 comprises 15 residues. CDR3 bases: TGTGCCAGCAGCAGTACAGGAATTGGGACCAACGTCCTGACTTTC. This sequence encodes CASSSTGIGTNVLTF.

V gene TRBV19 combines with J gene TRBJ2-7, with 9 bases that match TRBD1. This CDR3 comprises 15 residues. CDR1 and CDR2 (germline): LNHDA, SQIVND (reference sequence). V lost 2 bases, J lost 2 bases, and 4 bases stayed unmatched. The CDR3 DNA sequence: TGTGCCAGTAGTATACGCGGGACAGGGCCCTACGAGCAGTACTTC. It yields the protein CASSIRGTGPYEQYF.

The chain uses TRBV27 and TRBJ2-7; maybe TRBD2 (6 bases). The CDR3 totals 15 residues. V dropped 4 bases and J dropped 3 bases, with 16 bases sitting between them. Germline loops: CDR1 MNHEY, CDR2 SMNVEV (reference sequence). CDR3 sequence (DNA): TGTGCCAGCAGTTCGTACGGGACTCTTGACTACGAGCAGTACTTC. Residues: CASSSYGTLDYEQYF.